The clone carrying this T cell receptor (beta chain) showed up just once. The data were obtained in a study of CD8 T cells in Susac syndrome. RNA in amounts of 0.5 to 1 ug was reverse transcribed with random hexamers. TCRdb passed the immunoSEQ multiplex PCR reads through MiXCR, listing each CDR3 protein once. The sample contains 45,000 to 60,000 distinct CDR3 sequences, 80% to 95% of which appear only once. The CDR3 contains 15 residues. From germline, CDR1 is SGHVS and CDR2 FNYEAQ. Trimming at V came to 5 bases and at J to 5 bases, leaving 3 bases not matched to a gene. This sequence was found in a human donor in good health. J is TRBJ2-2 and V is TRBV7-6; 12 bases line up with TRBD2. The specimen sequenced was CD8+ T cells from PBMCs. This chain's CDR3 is CASSATSGRTGELFF. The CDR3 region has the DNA TGTGCCAGCAGCGCCACTAGCGGGAGGACCGGGGAGCTGTTTTTT.